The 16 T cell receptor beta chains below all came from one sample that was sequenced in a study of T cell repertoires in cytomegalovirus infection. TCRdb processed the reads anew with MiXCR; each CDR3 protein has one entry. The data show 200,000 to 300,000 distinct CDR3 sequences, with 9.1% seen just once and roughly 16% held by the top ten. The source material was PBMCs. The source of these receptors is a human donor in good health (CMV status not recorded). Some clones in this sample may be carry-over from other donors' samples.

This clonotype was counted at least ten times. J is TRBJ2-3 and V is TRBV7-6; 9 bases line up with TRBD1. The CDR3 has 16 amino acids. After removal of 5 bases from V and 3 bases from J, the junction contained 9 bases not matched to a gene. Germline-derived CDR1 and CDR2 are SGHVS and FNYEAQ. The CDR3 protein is CASSAQTGGLTDTQYF. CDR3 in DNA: TGTGCCAGCAGCGCACAGACAGGGGGTCTTACAGATACGCAGTATTTT.

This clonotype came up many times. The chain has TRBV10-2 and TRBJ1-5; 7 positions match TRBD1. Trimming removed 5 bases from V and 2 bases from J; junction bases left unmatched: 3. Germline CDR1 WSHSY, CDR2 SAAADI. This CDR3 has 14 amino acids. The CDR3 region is CASSWTGGNQPQHF. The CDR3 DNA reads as TGCGCCAGCAGTTGGACAGGAGGCAATCAGCCCCAGCATTTT.

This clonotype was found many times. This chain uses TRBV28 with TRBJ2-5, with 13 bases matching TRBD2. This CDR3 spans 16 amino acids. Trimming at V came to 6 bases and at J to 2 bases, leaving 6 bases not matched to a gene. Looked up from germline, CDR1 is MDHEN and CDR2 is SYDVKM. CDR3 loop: CASSPGLAGTQETQYF. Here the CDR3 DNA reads TGTGCCAGCAGCCCGGGACTAGCGGGGACTCAAGAGACCCAGTACTTC.

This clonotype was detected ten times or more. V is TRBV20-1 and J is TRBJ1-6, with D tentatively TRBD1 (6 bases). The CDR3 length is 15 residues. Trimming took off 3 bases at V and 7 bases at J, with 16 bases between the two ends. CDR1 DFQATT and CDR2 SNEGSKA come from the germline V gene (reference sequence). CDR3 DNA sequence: TGCAGTGCTAGGACCCTAGGGGGTACGAATTCACCCCTCCACTTT. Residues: CSARTLGGTNSPLHF.

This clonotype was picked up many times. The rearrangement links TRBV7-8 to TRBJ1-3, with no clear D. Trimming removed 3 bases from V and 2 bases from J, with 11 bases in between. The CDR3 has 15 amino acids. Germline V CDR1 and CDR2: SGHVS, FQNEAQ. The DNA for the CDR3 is TGTGCCAGCAGCTTGCTCGGAAGGGCTGGAAACACCATATATTTT. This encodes CASSLLGRAGNTIYF.

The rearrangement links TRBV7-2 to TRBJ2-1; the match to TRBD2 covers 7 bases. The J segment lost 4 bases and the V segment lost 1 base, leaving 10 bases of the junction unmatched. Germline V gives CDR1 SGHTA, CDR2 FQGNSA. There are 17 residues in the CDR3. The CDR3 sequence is CASSLGGGTPGYNEQFF. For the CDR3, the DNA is TGTGCCAGCAGCTTAGGGGGAGGGACTCCTGGTTACAATGAGCAGTTCTTC.

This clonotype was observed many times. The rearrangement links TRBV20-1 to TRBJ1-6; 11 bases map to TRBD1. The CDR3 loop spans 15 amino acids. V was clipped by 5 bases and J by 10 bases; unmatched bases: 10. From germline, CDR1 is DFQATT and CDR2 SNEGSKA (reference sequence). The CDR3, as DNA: TGCAGTGCTCCTCGGGGCAGGGACAGGGGGTCACCCCTCCACTTT. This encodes CSAPRGRDRGSPLHF.

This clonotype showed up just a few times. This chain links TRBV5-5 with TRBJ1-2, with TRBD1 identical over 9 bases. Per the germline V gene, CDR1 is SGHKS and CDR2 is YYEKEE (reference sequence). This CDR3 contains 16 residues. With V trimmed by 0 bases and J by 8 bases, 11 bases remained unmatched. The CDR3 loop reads CASSLGGTGKVKGYTF. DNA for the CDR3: TGTGCCAGCAGCTTGGGCGGGACAGGGAAAGTAAAAGGCTACACCTTC.

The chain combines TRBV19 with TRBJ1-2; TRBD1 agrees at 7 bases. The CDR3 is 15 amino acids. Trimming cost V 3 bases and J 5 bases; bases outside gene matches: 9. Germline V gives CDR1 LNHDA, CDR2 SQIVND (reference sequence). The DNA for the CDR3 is TGTGCCAGTAGTATGTCGGTACAGGGGATATATGGCTACACCTTC. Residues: CASSMSVQGIYGYTF.

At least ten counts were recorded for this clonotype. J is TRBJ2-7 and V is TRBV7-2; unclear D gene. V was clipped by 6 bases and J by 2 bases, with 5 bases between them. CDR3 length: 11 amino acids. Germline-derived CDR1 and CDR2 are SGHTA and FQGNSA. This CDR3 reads CASRGAYEQYF. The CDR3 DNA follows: TGTGCCAGCAGGGGCGCCTACGAGCAGTACTTC.

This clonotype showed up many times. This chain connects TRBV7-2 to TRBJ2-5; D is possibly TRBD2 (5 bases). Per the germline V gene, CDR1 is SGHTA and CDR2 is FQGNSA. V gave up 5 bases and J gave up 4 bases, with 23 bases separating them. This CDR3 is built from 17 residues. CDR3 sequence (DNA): TGTGCCAGCAGCCAGAGTCTGGGCGGGCTCGTGGGAGAGACCCAGTACTTC. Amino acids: CASSQSLGGLVGETQYF. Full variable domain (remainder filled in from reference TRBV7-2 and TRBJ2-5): GAGVSQSPSNKVTEKGKDVELRCDPISGHTALYWYRQSLGQGLEFLIYFQGNSAPDKSGLPSDRFSAERTGGSVSTLTIQRTQQEDSAVYLCASSQSLGGLVGETQYFGPGTRLLVL.

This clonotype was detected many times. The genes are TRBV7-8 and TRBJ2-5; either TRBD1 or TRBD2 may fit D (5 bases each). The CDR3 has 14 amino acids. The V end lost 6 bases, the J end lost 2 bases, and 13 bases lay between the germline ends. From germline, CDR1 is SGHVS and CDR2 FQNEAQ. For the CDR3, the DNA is TGTGCCAGCAGTCGAGGGGCAGGGCAAGAGACCCAGTACTTC. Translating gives CASSRGAGQETQYF.

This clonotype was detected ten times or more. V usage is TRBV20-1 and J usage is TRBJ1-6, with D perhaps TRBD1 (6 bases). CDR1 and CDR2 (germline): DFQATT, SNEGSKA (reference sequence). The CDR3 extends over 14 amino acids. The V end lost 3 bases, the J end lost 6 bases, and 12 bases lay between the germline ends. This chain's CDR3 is CSARQRGANSPLHF. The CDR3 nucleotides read TGCAGTGCTAGGCAGAGGGGGGCTAATTCACCCCTCCACTTT.

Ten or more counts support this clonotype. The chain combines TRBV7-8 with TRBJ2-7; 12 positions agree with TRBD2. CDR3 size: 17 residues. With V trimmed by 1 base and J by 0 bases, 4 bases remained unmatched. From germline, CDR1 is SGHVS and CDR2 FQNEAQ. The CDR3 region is CASSLGTSGKSSYEQYF. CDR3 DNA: TGTGCCAGCAGCTTAGGGACTAGCGGGAAGAGCTCCTACGAGCAGTACTTC.

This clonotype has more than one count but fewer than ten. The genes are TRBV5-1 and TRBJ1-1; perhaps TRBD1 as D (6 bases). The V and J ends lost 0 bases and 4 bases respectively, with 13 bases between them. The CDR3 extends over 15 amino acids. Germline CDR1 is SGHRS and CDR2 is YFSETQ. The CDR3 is CASSLAGGLGTEAFF. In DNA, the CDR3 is TGCGCCAGCAGCTTGGCCGGGGGCCTGGGCACTGAAGCTTTCTTT.

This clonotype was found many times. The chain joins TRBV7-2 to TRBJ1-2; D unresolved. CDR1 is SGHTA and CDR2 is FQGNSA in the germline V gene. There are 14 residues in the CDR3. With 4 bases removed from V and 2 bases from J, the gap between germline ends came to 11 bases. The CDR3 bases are TGTGCCAGCAGCTCAGGTCTCATAAACTATGGCTACACCTTC. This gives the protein CASSSGLINYGYTF.